This TCR beta chain was sequenced in a study of siplizumab effects on memory and regulatory T cells. General observations from the study: There was no confirmation of the suppressive function of proliferating Tregs from siplizumab cultures. Siplizumab significantly decreased alloreactive sequences from unstimulated CD4+ memory cells.

As for this clone: The antigen is unknown.

The data were produced by immunoSEQ multiplex PCR, yet TCRdb's version contains in-frame clones alone and is incomplete. Here the sample spans about 82,000 clones, approximately 86% being singletons. V gave up 0 bases and J gave up 6 bases, with 15 bases separating them. Germline loops: CDR1 LGHNA, CDR2 YSLEER. This CDR3 spans 16 amino acids. The V call is TRBV4-3, the J call TRBJ2-1; TRBD1 is a possible D gene (6 bases). The receptor comes from a human donor in good health. The specimen was Tregs sorted from blood. The CDR3: CASSQDADRRPNEQFF. DNA for the CDR3: TGCGCCAGCAGCCAAGACGCGGACAGAAGACCCAATGAGCAGTTCTTC.